This passage covers 5 T cell receptor beta chains from one sample sequenced in a study of cytomegalovirus exposure and HLA in healthy donors (dated by TCRdb to about 2017). The protocol used for the library was the immunoSEQ multiplex PCR assay. For the multiplex PCR, a mixture combining 60 forward primers for TCR Vbeta segments and 13 reverse primers for TCR Jbeta segments was used. This immuneACCESS table, as held by TCRdb, lists in-frame sequences with V and J called but not all clones. Of the missing ones, under half trace to an unresolved V gene in checked studies; the others have no known cause. The sample table holds some 98,000 clones, of which roughly 10% were seen once. Of the sample, about 4.7% is held by the ten largest clones. Sequenced material: PBMCs. These receptors were taken from a man aged 45-65 years in good health and CMV-seropositive.

This chain joins TRBV6-6 and TRBJ1-6; a possible D gene is TRBD1 (5 bases). The CDR3 loop spans 16 amino acids. The germline CDR1 and CDR2 sequences are MNHNY and SVGAGI (reference sequence). The V end was cut by 2 bases, the J end by 4 bases, with 12 bases between. The CDR3 region is CASSYGGMTYNSPLHF. The CDR3 bases are TGTGCCAGCAGTTACGGGGGGATGACTTATAATTCACCCCTCCACTTT.

This clone was detected a few times. DNA of the CDR3: TGTGCCAGCAGTTTACGCCAAGAGACCCAGTACTTC. It specifies CASSLRQETQYF. The chain combines TRBV27 with TRBJ2-5; D unclear. This CDR3 is 12 amino acids long. Germline V gives CDR1 MNHEY, CDR2 SMNVEV (reference sequence). Trimming shortened V by 2 bases and J by 1 base, and 2 bases separated the two germline ends.

The genes are TRBV2 and TRBJ2-2, with a weak D call TRBD2 (6 bases). V was pared by 8 bases and J by 3 bases, with 16 bases between. Germline-derived CDR1 and CDR2 are SNHLY and FYNNEI. This CDR3 is built from 15 residues. Written as DNA, the CDR3 is TGTGCCAGCGGTGTCCGGGGGTCGGACACCGGGGAGCTGTTTTTT. As protein: CASGVRGSDTGELFF.

The V and J genes are TRBV11-2 and TRBJ2-1, with TRBD1 matching over 11 bases. Germline-derived CDR1 and CDR2 are SGHAT and FQNNGV. V dropped 5 bases and J dropped 3; count of bases not matched to a gene: 3. The CDR3 totals 15 residues. The DNA for the CDR3 is TGTGCCAGCAGCCCCGGGACAGGGGGCTACAATGAGCAGTTCTTC. This codes for CASSPGTGGYNEQFF.

The sample holds a few counts of this clone. V is TRBV6-6 and J is TRBJ1-5; D possibly corresponds to TRBD1 (5 bases). Trimming left V 6 bases short and J 7 bases short, with 16 bases between. The CDR3 has 14 residues. Germline assignment: CDR1 MNHNY and CDR2 SVGAGI (reference sequence). The CDR3 sequence is CASRLSRVGQPQHF. The CDR3 nucleotides read TGTGCCAGCAGACTCTCCAGGGTCGGCCAGCCCCAGCATTTT.